Listed here are 2 T cell receptor beta chains from one sample, sequenced in a study of blood T cell repertoires in COVID-19 (dated by TCRdb to 2020 to 2021). The receptor library was made with the immunoSEQ multiplex PCR assay. TCRdb mirrors the immuneACCESS table, restricted to in-frame sequences. Some clones are absent from its copies; in checked studies, under half trace to an unresolved V gene, and the reason for the others is unknown. The table for this sample lists fewer than 75,000 clones; 80% to 95% of them were counted only once. The ten most abundant clones make up approximately 4.2% of the sample. Sample: peripheral blood. The source is a man aged 45 to 65 with active COVID-19.

The chain is built from TRBV19 and TRBJ2-1; 10 nucleotides align to TRBD1. The CDR3 has 14 amino acids. The germline gives CDR1 LNHDA, CDR2 SQIVND (reference sequence). V trimming: 6 bases; J trimming: 4 bases; junction bases outside the gene matches: 3. CDR3 amino acids: CASRPGQGYNEQFF. The CDR3 bases are TGTGCCAGTAGGCCGGGACAGGGGTACAATGAGCAGTTCTTC.

This clone was seen only once. V is TRBV9 and J is TRBJ2-2, with unresolved D. Germline V gene data show CDR1 as SGDLS and CDR2 as YYNGEE. Deletions cut 1 base from V and 5 bases from J, with 9 bases between. The CDR3 is 14 amino acids. CDR3: CASSVSRSTGELFF. Written as DNA, the CDR3 is TGTGCCAGCAGCGTAAGCCGGTCGACCGGGGAGCTGTTTTTT.